This T cell receptor beta chain derives from a study of T cell repertoires in cytomegalovirus infection. TCRdb itself ran the reads through MiXCR, one entry per CDR3 protein. The table records about 530,000 distinct CDR3 sequences, around 27% of them present only once. This clonotype was observed at least ten times. The germline V gene has CDR1 SGHTA and CDR2 FQGNSA. The CDR3 length is 13 residues. V shed 5 bases and J 10 bases; nucleotides not matched to a gene: 4. The material sequenced was PBMCs. The sequence was collected from a human donor in good health (CMV status not recorded). Some clones in this sample may be carry-over from other donors' samples. The chain joins TRBV7-2 to TRBJ2-3; TRBD2 aligns across 12 bases. CDR3 amino acids: CASSPGTSGSQYF. CDR3 coding DNA: TGTGCCAGCAGCCCAGGGACTAGCGGGTCGCAGTATTTT.